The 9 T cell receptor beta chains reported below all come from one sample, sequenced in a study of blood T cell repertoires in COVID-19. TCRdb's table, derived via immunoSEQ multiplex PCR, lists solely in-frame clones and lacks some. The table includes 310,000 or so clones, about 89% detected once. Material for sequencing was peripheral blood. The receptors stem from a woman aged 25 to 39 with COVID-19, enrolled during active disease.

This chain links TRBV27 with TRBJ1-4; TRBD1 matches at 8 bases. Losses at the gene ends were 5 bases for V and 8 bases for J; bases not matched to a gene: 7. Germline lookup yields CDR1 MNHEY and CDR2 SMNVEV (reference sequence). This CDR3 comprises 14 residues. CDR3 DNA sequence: TGTGCCAGCAGTCTGACAGGGGTGTCGGAAAAACTGTTTTTT. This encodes CASSLTGVSEKLFF.

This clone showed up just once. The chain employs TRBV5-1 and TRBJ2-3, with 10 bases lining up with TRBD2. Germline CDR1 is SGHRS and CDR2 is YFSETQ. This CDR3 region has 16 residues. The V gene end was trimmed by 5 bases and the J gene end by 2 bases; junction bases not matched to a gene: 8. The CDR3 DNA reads TGCGCCAGCAGAAGGACTAGCGGAGGGCCCACAGATACGCAGTATTTT. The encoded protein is CASRRTSGGPTDTQYF.

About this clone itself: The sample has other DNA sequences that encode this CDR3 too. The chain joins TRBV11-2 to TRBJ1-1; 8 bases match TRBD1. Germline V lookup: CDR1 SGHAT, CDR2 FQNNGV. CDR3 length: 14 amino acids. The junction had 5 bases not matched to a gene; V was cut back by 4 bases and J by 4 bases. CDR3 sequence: CASSSGQGGTEAFF. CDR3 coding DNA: TGTGCCAGCAGCTCCGGACAGGGAGGCACTGAAGCTTTCTTT.

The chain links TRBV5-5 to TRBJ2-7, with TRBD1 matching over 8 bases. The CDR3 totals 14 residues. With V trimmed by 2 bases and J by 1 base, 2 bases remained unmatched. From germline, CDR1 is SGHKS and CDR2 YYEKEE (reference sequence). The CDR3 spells CASSFRDRSYEQYF. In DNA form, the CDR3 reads TGTGCCAGCAGCTTTCGGGACAGGTCCTACGAGCAGTACTTC.

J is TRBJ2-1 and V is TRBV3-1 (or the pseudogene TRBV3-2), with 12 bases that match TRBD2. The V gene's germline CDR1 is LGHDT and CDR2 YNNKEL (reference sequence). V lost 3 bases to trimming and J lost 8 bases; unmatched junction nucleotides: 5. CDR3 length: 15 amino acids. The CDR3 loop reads CASSQTSGSGYEQFF. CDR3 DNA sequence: TGTGCCAGCAGCCAGACTAGCGGGAGTGGATATGAGCAGTTCTTC.

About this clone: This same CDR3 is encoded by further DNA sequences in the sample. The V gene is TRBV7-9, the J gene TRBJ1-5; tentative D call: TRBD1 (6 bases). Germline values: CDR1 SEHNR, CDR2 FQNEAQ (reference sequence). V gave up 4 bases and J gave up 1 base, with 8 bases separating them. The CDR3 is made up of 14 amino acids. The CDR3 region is CASSSTGSNQPQHF. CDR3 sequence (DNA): TGTGCCAGCAGCTCCACAGGGAGCAATCAGCCCCAGCATTTT.

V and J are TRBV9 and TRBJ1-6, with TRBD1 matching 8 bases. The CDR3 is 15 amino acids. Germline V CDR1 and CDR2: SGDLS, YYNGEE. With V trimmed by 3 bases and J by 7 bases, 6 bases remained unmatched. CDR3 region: CASSGRQGKNSPLHF. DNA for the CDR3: TGTGCCAGCAGCGGGAGACAGGGGAAGAATTCACCCCTCCACTTT.

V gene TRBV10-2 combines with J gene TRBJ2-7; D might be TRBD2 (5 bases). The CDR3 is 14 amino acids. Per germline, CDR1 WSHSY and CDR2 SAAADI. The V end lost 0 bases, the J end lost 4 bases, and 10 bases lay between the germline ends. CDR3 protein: CASSESGSMYEQYF. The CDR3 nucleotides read TGCGCCAGCAGTGAGTCGGGGAGTATGTACGAGCAGTACTTC.

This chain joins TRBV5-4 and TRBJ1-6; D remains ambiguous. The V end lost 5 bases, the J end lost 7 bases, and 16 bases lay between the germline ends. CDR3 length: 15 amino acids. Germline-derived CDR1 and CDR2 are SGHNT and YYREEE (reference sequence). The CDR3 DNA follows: TGTGCCAGCAGGGAGACCGGGGTGGTAAATTCACCCCTCCACTTT. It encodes CASRETGVVNSPLHF.